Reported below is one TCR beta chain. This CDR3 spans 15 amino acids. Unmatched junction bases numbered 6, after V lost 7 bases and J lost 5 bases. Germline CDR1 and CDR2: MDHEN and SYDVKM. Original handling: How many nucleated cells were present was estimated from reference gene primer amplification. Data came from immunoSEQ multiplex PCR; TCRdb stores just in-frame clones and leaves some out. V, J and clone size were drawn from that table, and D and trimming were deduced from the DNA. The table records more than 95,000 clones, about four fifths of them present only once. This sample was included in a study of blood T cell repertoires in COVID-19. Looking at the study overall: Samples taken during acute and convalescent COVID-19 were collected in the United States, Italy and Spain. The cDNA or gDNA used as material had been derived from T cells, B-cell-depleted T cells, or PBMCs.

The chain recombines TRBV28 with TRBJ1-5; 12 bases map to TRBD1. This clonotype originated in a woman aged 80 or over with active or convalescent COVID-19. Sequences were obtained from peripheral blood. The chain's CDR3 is CASKSGQGAHQPQHF. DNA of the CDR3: TGTGCCAGCAAATCGGGACAGGGGGCACATCAGCCCCAGCATTTT.